This T cell receptor beta chain was found in a study of CD8+ T cells in alopecia areata. Whole-study context: Among treated patients, oral tofacitinib was administered at 5 to 10 mg twice daily.

The V and J ends lost 7 bases and 0 bases respectively, with 10 bases between them. Germline loops: CDR1 LNHDA, CDR2 SQIVND (reference sequence). The CDR3 extends over 15 amino acids. Study-level findings and limits: Affected lesional scalp, above all in alopecia totalis/universalis, was more clonal than normal scalp. Normal skin's resident alphabeta T cells are sequenced alongside lesional scalp T cells.

With respect to this clone: The antigen remains unidentified.

Regarding treatment: oral pan-JAK inhibitor, 5-10 mg twice daily. Sequencing templates came from extracted RNA that was reverse transcribed into cDNA. The assay was immunoSEQ multiplex PCR, and TCRdb's table has in-frame clones only and misses some. The sample contains 140,000 to 150,000 clones, 45% to 60% of which appear only once. The receptor's source is a human donor with alopecia areata. This sample comprised CD8+ T cells sorted from blood, obtained at week 4, from a patient treated with tofacitinib. The rearrangement joins TRBV19 to TRBJ2-6; D is unresolved. The CDR3 sequence: CASTIDPSGANVLTF. In nucleotides, the CDR3 is TGTGCCAGTACTATTGACCCCTCTGGGGCCAACGTCCTGACTTTC.